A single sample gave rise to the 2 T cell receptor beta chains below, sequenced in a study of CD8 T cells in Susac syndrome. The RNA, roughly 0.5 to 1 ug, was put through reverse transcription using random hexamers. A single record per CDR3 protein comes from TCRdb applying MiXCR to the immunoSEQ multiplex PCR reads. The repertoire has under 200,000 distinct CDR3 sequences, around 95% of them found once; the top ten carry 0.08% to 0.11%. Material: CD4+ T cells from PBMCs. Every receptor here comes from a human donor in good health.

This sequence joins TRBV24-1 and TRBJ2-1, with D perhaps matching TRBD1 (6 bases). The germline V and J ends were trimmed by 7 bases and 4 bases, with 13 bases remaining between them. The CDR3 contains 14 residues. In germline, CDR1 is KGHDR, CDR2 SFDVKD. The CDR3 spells CATSAGQTYNEQFF. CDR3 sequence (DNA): TGTGCCACCAGCGCTGGACAGACTTACAATGAGCAGTTCTTC.

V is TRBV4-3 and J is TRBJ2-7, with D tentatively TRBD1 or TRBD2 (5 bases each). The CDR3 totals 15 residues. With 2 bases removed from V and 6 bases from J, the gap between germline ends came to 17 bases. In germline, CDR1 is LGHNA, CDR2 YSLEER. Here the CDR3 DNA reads TGCGCCAGCAGCCAAACCGGGACCGGGGTGGGCGAGCAGTACTTC. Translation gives CASSQTGTGVGEQYF.